This T cell receptor (beta chain) came from a study of Graves' ophthalmopathy and Graves' hyperthyroidism. Study context: Upon initial diagnosis and before any treatment, peripheral blood was collected.

The authors amplified TCR beta CDR3 regions, and they did so from RNA transcripts for repertoire sequencing. Second-round multiplex PCR came after a first-round RT-PCR that employed HTBI primers. TCRdb re-called the multiplex PCR reads with MiXCR, one entry per CDR3 protein. The data show 200,000 to 250,000 distinct CDR3 sequences, roughly 21% seen once. The CDR3 covers 14 residues. Germline V gene lookup returns CDR1 MNHNS and CDR2 SASEGT. V trimming: 4 bases; J trimming: 6 bases; junction bases outside the gene matches: 6. Each diagnosis was determined on the basis of clinical symptoms, serum thyroxine, TRAb, thyroid ultrasound and orbital computed tomography. Many counts were recorded for this clonotype.

The sequenced sample consisted of peripheral blood. J is TRBJ2-7 and V is TRBV6-1; 10 bases agree with TRBD2. This receptor was obtained from a woman in her forties or fifties with Graves' ophthalmopathy. The CDR3 bases are TGTGCCAGCAGTGTGGGGACTAGCGAGGCCGAGCAGTACTTC. It encodes CASSVGTSEAEQYF.